This TCR beta chain was recovered during a study of cytomegalovirus exposure and HLA in healthy donors. V was trimmed by 3 bases and J by 5 bases, leaving 4 bases between them. CDR3 length equals 11 residues. Per the germline V gene, CDR1 is LNHNV and CDR2 is YYDKDF (reference sequence). Worth noting for this clone: Its antigen remains unknown.

General study points: In a later analysis, HLA-C alleles had the fewest associated TCRs, DRB1 alleles the most. It emerged from a later analysis that several of the most significant clusters appeared to be linked to common viral pathogens.

Primers: 60 Vbeta forward and 13 Jbeta reverse. Profiled with immunoSEQ multiplex PCR; TCRdb holds only in-frame clones, not every one. Of about 220,000 clones listed, over 80% are singletons. The J gene is TRBJ2-5, the V gene TRBV15, with unresolved D. The sample was PBMCs. The receptor was derived from a man in his forties in good health and CMV-seropositive. CDR3 amino acids: CATSSEETQYF. DNA of the CDR3: TGTGCCACCAGCAGCGAGGAGACCCAGTACTTC.